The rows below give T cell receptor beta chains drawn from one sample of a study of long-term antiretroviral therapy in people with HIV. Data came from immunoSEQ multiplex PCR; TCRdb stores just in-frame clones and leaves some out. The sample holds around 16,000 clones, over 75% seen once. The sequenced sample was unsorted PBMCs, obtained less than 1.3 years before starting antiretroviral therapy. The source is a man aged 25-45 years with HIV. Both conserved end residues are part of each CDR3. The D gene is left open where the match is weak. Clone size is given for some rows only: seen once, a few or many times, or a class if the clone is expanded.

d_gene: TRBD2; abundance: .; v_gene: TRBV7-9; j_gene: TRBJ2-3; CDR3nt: TGTGCCAGCACCACATCCTGGGAGGGGCCCACAGATACGCAGTATTTT; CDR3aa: CASTTSWEGPTDTQYF
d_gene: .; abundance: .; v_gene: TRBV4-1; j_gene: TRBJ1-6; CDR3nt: TGCGCCAGCAGCCAAGAGGCCGGTTATTCACCCCTCCACTTT; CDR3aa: CASSQEAGYSPLHF
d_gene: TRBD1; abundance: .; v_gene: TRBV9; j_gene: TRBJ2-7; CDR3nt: TGTGCCAGCAGCCAGTTCAAGCAGGGGGCAGTTTACGAGCAGTACTTC; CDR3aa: CASSQFKQGAVYEQYF
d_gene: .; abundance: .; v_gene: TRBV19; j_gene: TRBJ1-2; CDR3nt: TGTGCCAGTAGTACCGGGAGTCTTTATGGCTACACCTTC; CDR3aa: CASSTGSLYGYTF
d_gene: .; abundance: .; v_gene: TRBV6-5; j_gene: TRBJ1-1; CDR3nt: TGTGCCAGCAGTTACTCTCCGGCGAACACTGAAGCTTTCTTT; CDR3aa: CASSYSPANTEAFF
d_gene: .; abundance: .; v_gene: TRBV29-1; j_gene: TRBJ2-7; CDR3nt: TGCAGCGTTGAAGAGGCGGGTTACGAGCAGTACTTC; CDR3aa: CSVEEAGYEQYF
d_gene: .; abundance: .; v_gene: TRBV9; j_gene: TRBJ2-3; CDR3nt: TGTGCCAGCAGCGTAGCCGAGCGGCCCATGGATACGCAGTATTTT; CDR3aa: CASSVAERPMDTQYF
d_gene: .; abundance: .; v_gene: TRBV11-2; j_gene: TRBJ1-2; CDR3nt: TGTGCCAGCAGCTACTACAGGGATGGCTACACCTTC; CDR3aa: CASSYYRDGYTF
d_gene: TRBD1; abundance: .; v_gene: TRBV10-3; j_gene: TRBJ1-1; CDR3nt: TGTGCCACCGGGGACAGGTCTGAAGCTTTCTTT; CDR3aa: CATGDRSEAFF
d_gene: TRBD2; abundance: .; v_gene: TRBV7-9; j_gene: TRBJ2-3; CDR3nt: TGTGCCAGCAGCCCCCGCCCGGGGGGAGGGAATACGCAGTATTTT; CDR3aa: CASSPRPGGGNTQYF
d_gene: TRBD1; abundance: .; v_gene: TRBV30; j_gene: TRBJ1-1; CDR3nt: TGTGCCTGGAGGCGGGGACAGCCAGCGAACACTGAAGCTTTCTTT; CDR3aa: CAWRRGQPANTEAFF
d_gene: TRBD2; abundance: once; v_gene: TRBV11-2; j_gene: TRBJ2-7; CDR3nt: TGTGCCAGCAGCTTGCTAGCGGGGAACTCCTACGAGCAGTACTTC; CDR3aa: CASSLLAGNSYEQYF
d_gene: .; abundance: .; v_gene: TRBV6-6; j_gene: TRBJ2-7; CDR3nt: TGTGCCAGCAGTTACAGGGGCCAGGCCCCTGACTTC; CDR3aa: CASSYRGQAPDF
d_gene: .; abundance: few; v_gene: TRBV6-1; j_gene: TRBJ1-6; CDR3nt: TGTGCCAGCTTTGATAGTCCCCCAGCACCCCTCCACTTT; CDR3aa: CASFDSPPAPLHF
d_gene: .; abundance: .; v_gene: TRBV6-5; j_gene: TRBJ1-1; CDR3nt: TGTGCCAGCAGCCCTACAGGGATGAACACTGAAGCTTTCTTT; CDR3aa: CASSPTGMNTEAFF
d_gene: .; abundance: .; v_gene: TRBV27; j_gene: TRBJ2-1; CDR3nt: TGTGCCAGCGCGAGCGGAGGGTGGGAGGATGAGCAGTTCTTC; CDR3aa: CASASGGWEDEQFF
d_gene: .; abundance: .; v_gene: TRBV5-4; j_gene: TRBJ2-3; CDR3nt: TGTGCCAGCAGCTTGGGGGAATCTAGCACAGATACGCAGTATTTT; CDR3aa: CASSLGESSTDTQYF
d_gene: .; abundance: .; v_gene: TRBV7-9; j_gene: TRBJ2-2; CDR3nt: TGTGCCAGCAGCCCATCTTTAGCGAACACCGGGGAGCTGTTTTTT; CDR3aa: CASSPSLANTGELFF
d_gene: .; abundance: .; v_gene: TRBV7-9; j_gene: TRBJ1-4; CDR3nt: TGTGCCAGCAGCCCTACGCGGGCCTCCGCAAATGAAAAACTGTTTTTT; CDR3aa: CASSPTRASANEKLFF
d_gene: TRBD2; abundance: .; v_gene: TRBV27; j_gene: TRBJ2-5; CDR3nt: TGTGCCAGCAGTTTCCTCGGGACTAGCGGGGTTAGTCGAGAGACCCAGTACTTC; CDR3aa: CASSFLGTSGVSRETQYF
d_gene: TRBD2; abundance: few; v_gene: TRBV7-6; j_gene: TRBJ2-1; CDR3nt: TGTGCCAGCAGCTTAGACGGGACTACCTATAAGTTCTTC; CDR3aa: CASSLDGTTYKFF
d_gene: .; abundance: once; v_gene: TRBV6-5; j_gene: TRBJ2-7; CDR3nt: TGTGCCAGCAGTCTTGAGGGAGGCACCTACGAGCAGTACTTC; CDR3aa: CASSLEGGTYEQYF
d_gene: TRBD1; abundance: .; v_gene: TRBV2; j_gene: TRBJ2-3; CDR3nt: TGTGCCAGGGGGACAGAACCCACAGATACGCAGTATTTT; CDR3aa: CARGTEPTDTQYF
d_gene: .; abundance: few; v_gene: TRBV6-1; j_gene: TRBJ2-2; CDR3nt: TGTGCCAGCAGTGAACAGGGAGCGACCGGGGAGCTGTTTTTT; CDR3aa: CASSEQGATGELFF
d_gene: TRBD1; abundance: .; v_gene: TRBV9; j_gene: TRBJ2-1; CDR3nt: TGTGCCAGCAGCGTAGCGACGGACAGGGGTTCGCAGTTCTTC; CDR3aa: CASSVATDRGSQFF
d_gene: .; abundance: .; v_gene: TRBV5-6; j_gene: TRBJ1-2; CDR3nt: TGTGCCAGCAGCTTATCGCGGGACTATGGCTACACCTTC; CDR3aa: CASSLSRDYGYTF
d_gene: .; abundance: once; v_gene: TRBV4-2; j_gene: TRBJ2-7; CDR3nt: TGTGCCAGCAGCCAAGGGGGCTACGAGCAGTACTTC; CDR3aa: CASSQGGYEQYF
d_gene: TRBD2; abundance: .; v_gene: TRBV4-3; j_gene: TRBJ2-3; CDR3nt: TGCGCCAGCAGCCAAGAGATAGCGGGAGGGCCCTCCACAGATACGCAGTATTTT; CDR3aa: CASSQEIAGGPSTDTQYF
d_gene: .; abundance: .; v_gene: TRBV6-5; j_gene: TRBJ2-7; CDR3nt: TGTGCCAGCAGCTCGAAGCCCGGGGCGCGCGAGCAGTACTTC; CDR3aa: CASSSKPGAREQYF
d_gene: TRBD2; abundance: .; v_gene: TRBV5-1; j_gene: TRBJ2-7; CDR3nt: TGCGCCAGCAGCCTATCTAGCGGGAGCTCCTACGAGCAGTACTTC; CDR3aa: CASSLSSGSSYEQYF
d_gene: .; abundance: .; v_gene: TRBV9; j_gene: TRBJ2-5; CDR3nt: TGTGCCAGCAGCGCGTGGGGGGAAGAGACCCAGTACTTC; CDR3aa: CASSAWGEETQYF
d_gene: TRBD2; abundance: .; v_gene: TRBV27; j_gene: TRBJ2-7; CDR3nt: TGTGCCAGCTCCCTCGGGACTAGCGGACTCTACGAGCAGTACTTC; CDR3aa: CASSLGTSGLYEQYF
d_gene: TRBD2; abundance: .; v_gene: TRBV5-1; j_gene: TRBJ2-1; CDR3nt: TGCGCCAGCAGCCCGGGACTAGCGGGGTACAATGAGCAGTTCTTC; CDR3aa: CASSPGLAGYNEQFF
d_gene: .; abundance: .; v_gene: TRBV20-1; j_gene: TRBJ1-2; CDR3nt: TGCAGTGCTAGAGTCAGTGGCTACACCTTC; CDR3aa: CSARVSGYTF
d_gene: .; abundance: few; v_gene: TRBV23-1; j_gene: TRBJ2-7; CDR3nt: TGCGCCCCAGAGGACCCGGGGGCAGCTCCCTCTCCCGAGCAGTACTTC; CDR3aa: CAPEDPGAAPSPEQYF
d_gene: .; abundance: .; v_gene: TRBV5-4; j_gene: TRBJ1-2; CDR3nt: TGTGCCAGCAGCTTGATCGAGGACATCTATGGCTACACCTTC; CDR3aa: CASSLIEDIYGYTF
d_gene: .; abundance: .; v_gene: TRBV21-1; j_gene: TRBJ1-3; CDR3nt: TGTGCCAGCAGCACCCGGCGACAGGTATCTGGAAACACCATATATTTT; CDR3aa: CASSTRRQVSGNTIYF
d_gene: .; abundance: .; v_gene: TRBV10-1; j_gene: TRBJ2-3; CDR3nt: TGCGCCAGCAGTGAGTCGGGGGACAACACAGATACGCAGTATTTT; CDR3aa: CASSESGDNTDTQYF
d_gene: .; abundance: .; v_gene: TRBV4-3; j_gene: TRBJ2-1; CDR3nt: TGCGCCAGCAGCCAAGATAGGTCCAGGTACAATGAGCAGTTCTTC; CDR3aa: CASSQDRSRYNEQFF
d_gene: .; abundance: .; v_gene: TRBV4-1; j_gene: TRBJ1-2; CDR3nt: TGCGCCAGCAGCCAAGGGGACAAAGCTAACTATGGCTACACCTTC; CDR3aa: CASSQGDKANYGYTF